The entry below gives a single T cell receptor (beta chain) sequence along with its context. Its ends do not fully match the called genes, so a read error is possible. CDR1 is KGHDR and CDR2 is SFDVKD in the germline V gene. The CDR3 runs to 12 residues. Sequencing used immunoSEQ multiplex PCR; TCRdb keeps in-frame clones, though not all of them. The table includes 120,000 or so clones, about 93% detected once. The record originates from a study of control samples from healthy donors and cancer patients. This clonotype was obtained from a man between 50 and 59 years old with head and neck cancer. What was sequenced was PBMCs. This sequence joins TRBV24-1 and TRBJ2-1; TRBD1 matches 7 bases. CDR3 sequence: CATSAQGHPRIF. The CDR3, as DNA: TGTGCCACCAGTGCACAGGGGCACCCCCGGATCTTC.